Sequencing of this T cell receptor (beta chain) was carried out in a study of blood T cell repertoires in COVID-19. Here immunoSEQ multiplex PCR was the method, and the copy in TCRdb shows in-frame clones only, minus some. Here the sample spans around 110,000 clones, approximately 80% being singletons. V lost 3 bases and J lost 4, with 15 bases in between. Germline V CDR1 and CDR2: MNHEY, SMNVEV (reference sequence). The CDR3 covers 15 residues. The chain is built from TRBV27 and TRBJ1-2; D remains unclear. This TCR was recovered from a woman in her 70s with acute or convalescent COVID-19. Sequenced: peripheral blood. The CDR3 protein is CASSFKADGIYGYTF. Here the CDR3 DNA reads TGTGCCAGCAGTTTCAAGGCAGACGGGATCTATGGCTACACCTTC.